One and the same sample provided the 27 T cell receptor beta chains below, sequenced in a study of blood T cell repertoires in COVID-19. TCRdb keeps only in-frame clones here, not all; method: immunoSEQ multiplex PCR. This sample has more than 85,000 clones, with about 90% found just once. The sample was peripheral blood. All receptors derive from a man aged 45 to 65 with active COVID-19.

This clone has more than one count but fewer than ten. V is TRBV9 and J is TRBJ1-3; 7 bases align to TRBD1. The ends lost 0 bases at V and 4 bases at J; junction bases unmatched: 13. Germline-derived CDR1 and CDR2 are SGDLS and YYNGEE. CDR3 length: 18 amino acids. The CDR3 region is CASSVDRRTGPRGNTIYF. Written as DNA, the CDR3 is TGTGCCAGCAGCGTAGATCGGCGGACAGGCCCTAGGGGAAACACCATATATTTT.

CDR3 loop: CASSRRSTEAFF. CDR3 sequence (DNA): TGTGCCAGTAGTAGGCGGTCCACTGAAGCTTTCTTT. The chain combines TRBV19 with TRBJ1-1; the D is unclear. Germline lookup yields CDR1 LNHDA and CDR2 SQIVND (reference sequence). Trimming removed 4 bases from V and 4 bases from J, with 7 bases in between. The CDR3 has 12 residues.

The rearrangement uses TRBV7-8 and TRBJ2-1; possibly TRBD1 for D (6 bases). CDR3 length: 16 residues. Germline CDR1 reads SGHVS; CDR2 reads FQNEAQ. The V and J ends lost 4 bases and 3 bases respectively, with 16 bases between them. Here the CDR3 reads CASSSTSLGGYNEQFF. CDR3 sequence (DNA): TGTGCCAGCAGCTCCACTAGTTTAGGGGGCTACAATGAGCAGTTCTTC.

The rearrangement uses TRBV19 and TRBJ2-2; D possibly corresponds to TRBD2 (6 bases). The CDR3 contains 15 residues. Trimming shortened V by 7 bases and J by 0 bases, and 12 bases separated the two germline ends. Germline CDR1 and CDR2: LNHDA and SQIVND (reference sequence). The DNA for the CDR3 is TGTGCCAGTATGGGCGGGGTGGCGAACACCGGGGAGCTGTTTTTT. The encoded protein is CASMGGVANTGELFF.

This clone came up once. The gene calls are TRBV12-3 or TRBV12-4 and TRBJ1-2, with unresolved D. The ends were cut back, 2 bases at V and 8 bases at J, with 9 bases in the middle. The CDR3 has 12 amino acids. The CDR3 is CASSLPGSGYTF. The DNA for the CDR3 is TGTGCCAGCAGTTTACCCGGTTCCGGCTACACCTTC.

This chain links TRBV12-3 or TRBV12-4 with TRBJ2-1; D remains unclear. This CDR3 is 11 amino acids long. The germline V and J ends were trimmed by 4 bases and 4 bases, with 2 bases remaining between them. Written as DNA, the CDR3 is TGTGCCAGCAGTTCTTACAATGAGCAGTTCTTC. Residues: CASSSYNEQFF.

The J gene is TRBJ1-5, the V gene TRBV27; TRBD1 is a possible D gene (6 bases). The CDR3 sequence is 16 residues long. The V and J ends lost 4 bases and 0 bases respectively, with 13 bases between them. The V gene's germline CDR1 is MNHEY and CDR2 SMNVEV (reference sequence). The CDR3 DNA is TGTGCCAGCAGTTGGAGGGGGGGTAATAGCAATCAGCCCCAGCATTTT. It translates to CASSWRGGNSNQPQHF.

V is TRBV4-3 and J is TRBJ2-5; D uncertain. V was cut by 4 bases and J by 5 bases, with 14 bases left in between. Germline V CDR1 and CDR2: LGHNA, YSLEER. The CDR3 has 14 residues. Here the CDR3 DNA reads TGCGCCAGCAGCCGGAGACCTCAACCGGAGACCCAGTACTTC. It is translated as CASSRRPQPETQYF.

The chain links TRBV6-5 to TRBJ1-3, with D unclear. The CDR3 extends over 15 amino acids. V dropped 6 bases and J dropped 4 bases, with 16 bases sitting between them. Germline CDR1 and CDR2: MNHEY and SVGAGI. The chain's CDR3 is CASSTGSLGGNTIYF. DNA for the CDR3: TGTGCCAGCAGCACGGGATCCCTGGGGGGAAACACCATATATTTT.

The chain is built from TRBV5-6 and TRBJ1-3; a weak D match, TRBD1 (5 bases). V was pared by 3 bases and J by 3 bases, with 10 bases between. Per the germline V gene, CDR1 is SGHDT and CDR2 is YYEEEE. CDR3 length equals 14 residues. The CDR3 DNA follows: TGTGCCAGCAGCTCTCCGGGACTTGGAAACACCATATATTTT. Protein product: CASSSPGLGNTIYF.

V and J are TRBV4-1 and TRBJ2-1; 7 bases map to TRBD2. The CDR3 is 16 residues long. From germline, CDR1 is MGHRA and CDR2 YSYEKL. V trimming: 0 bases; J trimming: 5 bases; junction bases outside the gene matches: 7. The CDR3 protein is CASSQDWPGGNNEQFF. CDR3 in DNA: TGCGCCAGCAGCCAAGACTGGCCGGGAGGCAACAATGAGCAGTTCTTC.

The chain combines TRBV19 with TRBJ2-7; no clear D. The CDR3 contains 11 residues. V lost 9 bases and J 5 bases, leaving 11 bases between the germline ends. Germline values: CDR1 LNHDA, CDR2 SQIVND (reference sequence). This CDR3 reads CASWAKDEQYF. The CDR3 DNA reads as TGTGCCAGCTGGGCGAAGGACGAGCAGTACTTC.

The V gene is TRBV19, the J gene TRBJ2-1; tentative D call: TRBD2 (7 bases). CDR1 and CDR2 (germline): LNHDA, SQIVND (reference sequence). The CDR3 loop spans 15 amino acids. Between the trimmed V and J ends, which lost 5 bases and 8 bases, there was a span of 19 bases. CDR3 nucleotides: TGTGCCAGTAGTGCTAGGGGGGGGACTGTCGATGAGCAGTTCTTC. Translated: CASSARGGTVDEQFF.

The CDR3 loop reads CASSVRGLGEQYF. Here the CDR3 DNA reads TGTGCCAGCAGTGTCAGGGGCCTTGGCGAGCAGTACTTC. The rearrangement joins TRBV2 to TRBJ2-7, with D tentatively TRBD1 (6 bases). Trimming cost V 4 bases and J 6 bases, with 13 bases left between them. The CDR3 runs to 13 residues. Germline assignment: CDR1 SNHLY and CDR2 FYNNEI.

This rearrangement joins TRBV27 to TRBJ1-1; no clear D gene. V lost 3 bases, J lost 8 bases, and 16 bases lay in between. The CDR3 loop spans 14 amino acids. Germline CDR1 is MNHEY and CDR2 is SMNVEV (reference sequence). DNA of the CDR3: TGTGCCAGCAGTTTCACCTCCAGGTCTAAGGAAGCTTTCTTT. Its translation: CASSFTSRSKEAFF.

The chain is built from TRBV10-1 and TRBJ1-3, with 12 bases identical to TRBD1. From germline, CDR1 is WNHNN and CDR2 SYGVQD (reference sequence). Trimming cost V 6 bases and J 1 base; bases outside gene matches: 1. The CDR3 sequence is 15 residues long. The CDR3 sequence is CASRGQGASGNTIYF. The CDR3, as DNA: TGCGCCAGCAGGGGACAGGGGGCTTCTGGAAACACCATATATTTT.

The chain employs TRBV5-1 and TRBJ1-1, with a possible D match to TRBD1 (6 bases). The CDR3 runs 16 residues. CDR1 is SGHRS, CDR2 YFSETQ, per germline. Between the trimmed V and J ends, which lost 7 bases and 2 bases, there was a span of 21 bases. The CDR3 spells CASSKGGDRGNTEAFF. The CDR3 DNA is TGCGCCAGCTCAAAAGGGGGTGATAGGGGAAACACTGAAGCTTTCTTT.

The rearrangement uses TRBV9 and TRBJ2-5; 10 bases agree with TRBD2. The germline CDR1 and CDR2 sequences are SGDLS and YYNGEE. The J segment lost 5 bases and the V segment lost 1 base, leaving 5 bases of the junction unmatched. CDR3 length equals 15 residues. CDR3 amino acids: CASSVPSGGAETQYF. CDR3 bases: TGTGCCAGCAGCGTACCCAGCGGGGGGGCTGAGACCCAGTACTTC.

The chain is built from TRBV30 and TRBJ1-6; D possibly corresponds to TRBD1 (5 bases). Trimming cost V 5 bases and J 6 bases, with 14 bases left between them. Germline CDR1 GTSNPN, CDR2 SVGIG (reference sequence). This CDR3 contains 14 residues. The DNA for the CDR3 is TGTGCCTGGGGGGCCGGGGGGGGTAATTCACCCCTCCACTTT. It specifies CAWGAGGGNSPLHF.

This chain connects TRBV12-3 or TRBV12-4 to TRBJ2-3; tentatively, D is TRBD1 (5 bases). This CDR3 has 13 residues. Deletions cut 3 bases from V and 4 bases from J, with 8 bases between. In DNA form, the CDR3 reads TGTGCCAGCAGTTTTGGGGCACCAGATACGCAGTATTTT. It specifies CASSFGAPDTQYF.

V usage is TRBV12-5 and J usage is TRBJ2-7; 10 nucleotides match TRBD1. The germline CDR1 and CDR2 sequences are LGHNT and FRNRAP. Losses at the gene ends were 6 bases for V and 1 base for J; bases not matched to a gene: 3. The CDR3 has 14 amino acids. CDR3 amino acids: CASGGQGLSYEQYF. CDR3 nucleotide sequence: TGTGCTAGTGGGGGACAGGGGCTTTCCTACGAGCAGTACTTC.

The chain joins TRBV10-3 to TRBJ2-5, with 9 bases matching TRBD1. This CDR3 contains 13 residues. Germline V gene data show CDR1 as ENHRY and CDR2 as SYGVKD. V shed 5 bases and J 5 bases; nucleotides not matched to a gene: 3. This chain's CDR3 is CAISPTGGETQYF. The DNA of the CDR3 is TGTGCCATCAGTCCGACAGGGGGGGAGACCCAGTACTTC.

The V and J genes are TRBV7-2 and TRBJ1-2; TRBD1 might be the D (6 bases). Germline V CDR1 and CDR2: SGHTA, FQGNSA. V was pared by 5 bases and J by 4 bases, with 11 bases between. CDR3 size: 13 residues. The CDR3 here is CASSPDSPYGYTF. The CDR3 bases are TGTGCCAGCAGCCCGGACAGTCCCTATGGCTACACCTTC.

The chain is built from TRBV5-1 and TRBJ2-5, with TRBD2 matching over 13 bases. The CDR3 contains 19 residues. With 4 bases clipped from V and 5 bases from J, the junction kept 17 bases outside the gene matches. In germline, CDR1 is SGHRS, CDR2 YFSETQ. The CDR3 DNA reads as TGCGCCAGCAGCCCCGCACCCATACTAGCGGGGGGGCCAATGGAGACCCAGTACTTC. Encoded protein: CASSPAPILAGGPMETQYF. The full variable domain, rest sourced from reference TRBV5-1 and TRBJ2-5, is KAGVTQTPRYLIKTRGQQVTLSCSPISGHRSVSWYQQTPGQGLQFLFEYFSETQRNKGNFPGRFSGRQFSNSRSEMNVSTLELGDSALYLCASSPAPILAGGPMETQYFGPGTRLLVL.

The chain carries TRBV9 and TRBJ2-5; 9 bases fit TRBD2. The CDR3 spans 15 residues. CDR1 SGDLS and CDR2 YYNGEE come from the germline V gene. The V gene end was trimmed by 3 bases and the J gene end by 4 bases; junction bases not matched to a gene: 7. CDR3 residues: CASSAGGGARETQYF. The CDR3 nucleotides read TGTGCCAGCAGCGCCGGCGGGGGGGCCAGAGAGACCCAGTACTTC. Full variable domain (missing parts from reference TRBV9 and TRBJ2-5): DSGVTQTPKHLITATGQRVTLRCSPRSGDLSVYWYQQSLDQGLQFLIQYYNGEERAKGNILERFSAQQFPDLHSELNLSSLELGDSALYFCASSAGGGARETQYFGPGTRLLVL.

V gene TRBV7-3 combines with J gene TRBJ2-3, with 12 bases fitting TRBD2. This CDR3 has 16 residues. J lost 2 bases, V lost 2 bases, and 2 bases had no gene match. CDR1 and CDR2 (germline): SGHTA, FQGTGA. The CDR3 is CASSLGLAGYTDTQYF. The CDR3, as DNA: TGTGCCAGCAGCTTAGGACTAGCGGGGTACACAGATACGCAGTATTTT. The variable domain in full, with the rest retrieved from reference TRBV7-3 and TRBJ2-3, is GAGVSQTPSNKVTEKGKYVELRCDPISGHTALYWYRQSLGQGPEFLIYFQGTGAADDSGLPNDRFFAVRPEGSVSTLKIQRTERGDSAVYLCASSLGLAGYTDTQYFGPGTRLTVL.

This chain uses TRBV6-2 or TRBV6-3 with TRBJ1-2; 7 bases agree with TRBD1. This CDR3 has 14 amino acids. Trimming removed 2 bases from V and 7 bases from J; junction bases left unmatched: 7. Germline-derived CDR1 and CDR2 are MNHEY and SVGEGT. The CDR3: CASSYPMTGSGYTF. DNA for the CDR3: TGTGCCAGCAGTTACCCTATGACAGGGAGTGGCTACACCTTC.